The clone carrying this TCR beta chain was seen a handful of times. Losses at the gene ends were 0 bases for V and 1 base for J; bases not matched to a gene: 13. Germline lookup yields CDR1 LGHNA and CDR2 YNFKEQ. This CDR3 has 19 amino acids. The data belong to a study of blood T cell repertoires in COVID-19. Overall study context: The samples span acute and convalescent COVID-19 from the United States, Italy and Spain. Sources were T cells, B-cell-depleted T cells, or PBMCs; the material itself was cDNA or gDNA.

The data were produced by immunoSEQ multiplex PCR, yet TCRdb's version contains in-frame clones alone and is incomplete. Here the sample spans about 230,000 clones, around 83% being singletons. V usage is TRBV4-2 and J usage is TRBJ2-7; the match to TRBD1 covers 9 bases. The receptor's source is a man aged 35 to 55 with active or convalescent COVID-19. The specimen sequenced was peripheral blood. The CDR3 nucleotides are TGTGCCAGCAGCCAAGAAGAGGGAATCGGGACAGGGTTATCCTACGAGCAGTACTTC. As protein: CASSQEEGIGTGLSYEQYF.